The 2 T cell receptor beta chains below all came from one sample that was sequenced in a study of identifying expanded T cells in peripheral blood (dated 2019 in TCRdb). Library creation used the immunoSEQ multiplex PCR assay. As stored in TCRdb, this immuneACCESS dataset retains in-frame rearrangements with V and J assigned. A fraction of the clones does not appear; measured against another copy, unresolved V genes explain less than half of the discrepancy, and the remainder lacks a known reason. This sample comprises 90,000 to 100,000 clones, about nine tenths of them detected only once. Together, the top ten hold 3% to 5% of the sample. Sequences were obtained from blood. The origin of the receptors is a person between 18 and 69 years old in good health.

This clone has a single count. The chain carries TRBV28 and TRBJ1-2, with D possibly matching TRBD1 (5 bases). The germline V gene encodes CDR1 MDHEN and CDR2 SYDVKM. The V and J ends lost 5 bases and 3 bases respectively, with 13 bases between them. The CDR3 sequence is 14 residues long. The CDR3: CASSLRQIYYGYTF. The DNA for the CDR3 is TGTGCCAGCAGTCTCAGACAGATCTACTATGGCTACACCTTC.

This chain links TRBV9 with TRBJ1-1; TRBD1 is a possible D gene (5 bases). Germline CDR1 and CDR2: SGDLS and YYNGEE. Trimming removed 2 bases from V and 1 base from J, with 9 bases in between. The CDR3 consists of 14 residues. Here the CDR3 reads CASSVHGGNTEAFF. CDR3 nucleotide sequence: TGTGCCAGCAGCGTGCATGGGGGGAACACTGAAGCTTTCTTT.